Below are 10 T cell receptor beta chains sequenced from a single sample in a study of blood T cell repertoires in COVID-19. Only in-frame clones appear in the TCRdb table, and some are missing; sequencing was by immunoSEQ multiplex PCR. Among more than 250,000 clones listed, roughly 90% were seen once. Sequenced material: PBMCs or T cells enriched from blood (not recorded which). The source is a woman in her twenties or thirties who had recovered from COVID-19.

CDR3 protein: CASSFGRGAAFF. The DNA for the CDR3 is TGTGCCAGCAGTTTCGGCAGGGGAGCAGCTTTCTTT. The J gene is TRBJ1-1, the V gene TRBV12-3 or TRBV12-4, with D perhaps TRBD1 (6 bases). The CDR3 totals 12 residues. Deletions cut 3 bases from V and 10 bases from J, with 12 bases between.

The gene calls are TRBV27 and TRBJ1-1, with unresolved D. Trimming took off 7 bases at V and 6 bases at J, with 6 bases between the two ends. The germline V gene has CDR1 MNHEY and CDR2 SMNVEV (reference sequence). CDR3 length: 10 amino acids. The DNA for the CDR3 is TGTGCCAGCATGGCTGCTGAAGCTTTCTTT. Translating gives CASMAAEAFF.

A single count supports this clone. The V call is TRBV11-3, the J call TRBJ2-3; TRBD1 aligns across 9 bases. The CDR3 totals 17 residues. V lost 2 bases, J lost 0 bases, and 6 bases stayed unmatched. CDR1 and CDR2 from the germline V gene are SGHNT and YENEEA. Written as DNA, the CDR3 is TGTGCCAGCAGCTTACGTGGACAGGGGCCTAGCACAGATACGCAGTATTTT. It encodes CASSLRGQGPSTDTQYF. The full variable domain, in which reference TRBV11-3 and TRBJ2-3 provide the parts outside the CDR3, is EAGVVQSPRYKIIEKKQPVAFWCNPISGHNTLYWYLQNLGQGPELLIRYENEEAVDDSQLPKDRFSAERLKGVDSTLKIQPAELGDSAVYLCASSLRGQGPSTDTQYFGPGTRLTVL.

The chain carries TRBV7-6 and TRBJ2-7; 13 nucleotides align to TRBD2. Trimming at V came to 5 bases and at J to 4 bases, leaving 5 bases not matched to a gene. In germline, CDR1 is SGHVS, CDR2 FNYEAQ. CDR3 size: 15 residues. DNA for the CDR3: TGTGCCAGCAGCATAGGGACTAGCGGGACTTACGAGCAGTACTTC. As protein: CASSIGTSGTYEQYF. Full variable domain (remainder filled in from reference TRBV7-6 and TRBJ2-7): GAGVSQSPRYKVTKRGQDVALRCDPISGHVSLYWYRQALGQGPEFLTYFNYEAQQDKSGLPNDRFSAERPEGSISTLTIQRTEQRDSAMYRCASSIGTSGTYEQYFGPGTRLTVT.

On this clone: The same CDR3 arises from other DNA sequences in this sample as well. The rearrangement joins TRBV28 to TRBJ1-2, with D maybe TRBD1 (6 bases). Trimming pared 2 bases from V and 2 bases from J, leaving 6 bases between. Looked up from germline, CDR1 is MDHEN and CDR2 is SYDVKM. There are 13 residues in the CDR3. CDR3 protein: CASSLQGNYGYTF. The CDR3, as DNA: TGTGCCAGCAGTTTACAGGGGAACTATGGCTACACCTTC.

This clone occurred once. The chain couples TRBV28 to TRBJ2-5; 7 bases line up with TRBD2. Germline-derived CDR1 and CDR2 are MDHEN and SYDVKM. The CDR3 length is 14 residues. With V trimmed by 3 bases and J by 4 bases, 5 bases remained unmatched. The CDR3 region is CASSLGGVRETQYF. The CDR3 nucleotides are TGTGCCAGCAGTTTGGGAGGGGTTCGAGAGACCCAGTACTTC.

This chain connects TRBV25-1 to TRBJ1-2, with 8 positions matching TRBD1. V shed 8 bases and J 8 bases; nucleotides not matched to a gene: 13. This CDR3 has 14 amino acids. CDR1 and CDR2 (germline): MGHDK, SYGVNS. This CDR3 is CASPKRHRTGGYTF. Written as DNA, the CDR3 is TGTGCCAGCCCGAAACGCCACAGGACAGGGGGCTACACCTTC.

This chain uses TRBV28 with TRBJ1-4; TRBD1 matches 8 bases. The CDR3 runs 12 residues. After removal of 2 bases from V and 15 bases from J, the junction contained 5 bases not matched to a gene. Germline lookup yields CDR1 MDHEN and CDR2 SYDVKM. CDR3 in DNA: TGTGCCAGCAGTTTAATGGGACAGGTCTTGTTTTTT. The encoded protein is CASSLMGQVLFF. Variable domain in full (rest from reference TRBV28 and TRBJ1-4): DVKVTQSSRYLVKRTGEKVFLECVQDMDHENMFWYRQDPGLGLRLIYFSYDVKMKEKGDIPEGYSVSREKKERFSLILESASTNQTSMYLCASSLMGQVLFFGSGTQLSVL.

The chain is built from TRBV4-2 and TRBJ2-3; 9 bases fit TRBD2. Germline assignment: CDR1 LGHNA and CDR2 YNFKEQ. V lost 4 bases, J lost 3 bases, and 8 bases stayed unmatched. CDR3 length: 16 amino acids. The CDR3 here is CASSLGVAGATDTQYF. CDR3 sequence (DNA): TGTGCCAGCAGCCTCGGGGTAGCGGGGGCGACAGATACGCAGTATTTT.

In DNA, the CDR3 is TGCGCCAGCAGCCAAGATGAGACGGGGGGCCTGTATGGCTACACCTTC. It translates to CASSQDETGGLYGYTF. This chain joins TRBV4-3 and TRBJ1-2, with D possibly matching TRBD1 (6 bases). Germline lookup yields CDR1 LGHNA and CDR2 YSLEER. The CDR3 covers 16 residues. V was cut by 0 bases and J by 5 bases, with 16 bases left in between.